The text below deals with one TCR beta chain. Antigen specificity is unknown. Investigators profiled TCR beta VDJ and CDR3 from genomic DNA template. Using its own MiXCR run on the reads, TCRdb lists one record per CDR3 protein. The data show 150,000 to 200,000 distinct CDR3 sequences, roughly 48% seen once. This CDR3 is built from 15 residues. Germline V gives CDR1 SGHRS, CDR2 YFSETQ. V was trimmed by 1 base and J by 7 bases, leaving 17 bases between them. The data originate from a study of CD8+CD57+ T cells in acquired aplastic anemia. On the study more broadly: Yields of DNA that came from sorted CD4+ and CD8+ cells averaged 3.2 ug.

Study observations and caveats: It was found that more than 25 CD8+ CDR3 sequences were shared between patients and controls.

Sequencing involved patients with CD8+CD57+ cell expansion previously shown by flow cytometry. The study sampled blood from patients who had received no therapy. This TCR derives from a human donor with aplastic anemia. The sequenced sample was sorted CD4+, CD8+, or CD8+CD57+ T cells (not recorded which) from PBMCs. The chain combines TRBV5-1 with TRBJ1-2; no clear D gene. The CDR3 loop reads CASSLNVGVGSGYTF. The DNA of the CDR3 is TGCGCCAGCAGCTTGAATGTGGGCGTGGGATCTGGCTACACCTTC.